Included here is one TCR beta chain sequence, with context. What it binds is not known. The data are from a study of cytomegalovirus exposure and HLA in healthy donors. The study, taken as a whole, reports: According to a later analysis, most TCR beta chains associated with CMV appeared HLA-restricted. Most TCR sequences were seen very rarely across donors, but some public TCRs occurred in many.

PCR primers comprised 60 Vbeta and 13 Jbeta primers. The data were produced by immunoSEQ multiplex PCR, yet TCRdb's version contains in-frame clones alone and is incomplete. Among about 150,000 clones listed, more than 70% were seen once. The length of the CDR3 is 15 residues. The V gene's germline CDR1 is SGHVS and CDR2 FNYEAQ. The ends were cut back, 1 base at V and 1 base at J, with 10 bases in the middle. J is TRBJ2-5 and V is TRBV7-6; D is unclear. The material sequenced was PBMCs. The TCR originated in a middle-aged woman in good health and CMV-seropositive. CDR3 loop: CASSLGANLQETQYF. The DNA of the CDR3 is TGTGCCAGCAGCTTAGGGGCTAACCTCCAAGAGACCCAGTACTTC.